This T cell receptor beta chain was identified in a study of CD8 T cells in ankylosing spondylitis (dated by TCRdb to about 2017). Concerning the study at large: To find TCR variants linked to disease, the study profiled T cell receptor beta repertoires in ankylosing spondylitis patients and healthy donors. The full study cohort was made up of under 30 ankylosing spondylitis patients and 95 to 130 healthy donors. Peripheral blood samples were taken, and synovial fluid was additionally collected from ankylosing spondylitis patients.

The sequencer was an Illumina HiSeq 2500. TCR beta libraries were prepared by quantitative 5'-RACE with molecular barcodes. The original methods were these. To identify disease-linked TCR variants, a new computational method was used, one built on a probabilistic model of VDJ rearrangement. TCRdb redid the processing of the public reads, applying fastp at Q25 and MiXCR, and retained in-frame beta chains. Each entry is one CDR3 protein sequence, shown with its most common DNA and genes. The V and J calls reflect TCRdb's pipeline rather than the authors' work. Present in this sample are roughly 700,000 distinct CDR3 sequences, under 20% of which were seen just once. About 19% of the sample rests with the top ten. Concerning this clonotype itself: No antigen is known for it. It has no much larger one-base neighbor in the sample; base qualities were not kept.

Study-wide conclusions, independent of this receptor: Significant enrichment of the disease-linked clones was reported in matched synovial fluid samples from ankylosing spondylitis patients. The disease-linked clones had a CD8+ phenotype and were found at relatively low frequencies in peripheral blood. Some of the motif variants had been reported before in the synovial fluid and blood of reactive arthritis patients, a finding that suggests common disease-initiation mechanisms. A TCR beta motif of about 8 highly homologous amino acid variants appeared characteristic of blood from ankylosing spondylitis patients.

This TCR came from a male donor with ankylosing spondylitis. Sequenced: blood, either unsorted or a sorted T cell fraction (not recorded which).

The nucleotide sequence is TGTGCCAGCAGCAACAGCTTAAACGAAAAACTGTTTTTT. Translated, this is CASSNSLNEKLFF. Recombination linked TRBV6-1 to TRBJ1-4, with no reliable assignment of the D segment. Trimming costs V 6 bases and J 8 bases, and their ends lie 13 bases apart. Including cysteine and phenylalanine, the CDR3 has 13 amino acids. Only the CDR3 portion is preserved as DNA: 39 bases, with reading frame beginning at the first base. The germline V gene specifies MNHNS as CDR1 and SASEGT as CDR2.